This TCR beta chain derives from a study of T cell repertoires in cytomegalovirus infection (dated by TCRdb to the late 2010s). With regard to the full study: Peptide stimulations targeted recently identified HLA-C-restricted CMV epitopes, whose presentation resists viral immunomodulation, together with well-studied HLA-B-restricted epitopes. Because public TCR beta signatures pointed to carriage of CMV infection together with the matching HLA type, the HLA type of each donor mattered for the analysis. Points the paper makes about the study in general: In both this cohort and an independent cohort of 352 donors, the cumulative frequency of public TCR beta family members distinguished carriers of CMV infection plus the relevant HLA type. The ex vivo response was dominated by HLA-C-restricted CMV-specific TCR beta clonotypes, and the single most frequent clonotype in two of eight donors was supplied by these HLA-C-restricted clonotypes.

CDR1 and CDR2, per the germline V gene, are SGHTA and FQGNSA. Relative to germline, V is missing 8 bases and J is missing 0 bases, with 1 base of the junction outside any gene match. The CDR3 contains 13 residues, cysteine and phenylalanine counted. Only the CDR3 part of the read is kept: 39 bases, read in frame from the first base. This clonotype was found many times. The target of this receptor is not known. No quality values exist for individual bases; no much larger clone is one base distant. This specimen's treatment or condition label, per the study, means: in vitro stimulation with specific CMV peptide epitopes to enrich CMV-specific T cells. TCRdb shows the sequencer as Illumina HiSeq 1500. TCRdb trimmed the raw reads at Q25, called clones with MiXCR and kept productive beta chains. Duplicate CDR3 protein sequences are folded into a single record with the most common DNA and genes. This sample has 69,000 or so distinct CDR3 sequences in its table, and less than 30% of those were observed once. Together, the top ten hold about 60% of the sample.

This sequence uses TRBV7-2 and TRBJ2-3, with 8 central nucleotides matching TRBD2. Here the sequenced sample was CD8+ T cells from cultured PBMCs, taken from culture after CMV antigen stimulation. This TCR was recovered from a human donor in good health (CMV status not recorded). Some clones in this sample may be carry-over from other donors' samples. The nucleotides are TGTGCCAGCCGGGGGGGCAGCACAGATACGCAGTATTTT. This encodes CASRGGSTDTQYF.